These T cell receptor beta chains were read from a single sample in a study of vaccination and CD4 T cells after COVID-19. No antigens are known for them. TCRdb analysed the PCR reads with MiXCR anew, one entry per CDR3 protein. The top ten clones hold around 9.6% of a sample with more than 15,000 distinct CDR3 sequences, more than 45% of them seen once. What was sequenced was CD4+ T cells from blood, cultured in vitro. The receptors shown here come from a human donor who had recovered from COVID-19. Each CDR3 is given with its conserved first and last residue. The order of the fields is V gene, D gene, clone size, J gene, CDR3 protein, CDR3 DNA. A D gene is named only where the DNA matches it firmly. Only some rows state a clone size, as once, few, many or a class for expanded clones.

TRBV7-2	NA	few	TRBJ2-5	CASSSPSSLEGETQYF	TGTGCCAGCAGCTCCCCATCCTCACTCGAAGGGGAGACCCAGTACTTC
TRBV20-1	NA	NA	TRBJ1-1	CSARGGRFLAFF	TGCAGTGCTCGGGGGGGGCGGTTTTTAGCTTTCTTT
TRBV15	NA	NA	TRBJ1-2	CATSRRGLNHGYTF	TGTGCCACCAGCAGGAGGGGATTGAACCATGGCTACACCTTC
TRBV20-1	TRBD1	NA	TRBJ1-1	CSAPIDRGTEAFF	TGCAGTGCTCCGATCGACAGGGGCACTGAAGCTTTCTTT
TRBV7-9	NA	NA	TRBJ1-6	CASSHTMRGNNSPLHF	TGTGCCAGCAGCCATACAATGCGGGGGAACAATTCACCCCTCCACTTT
TRBV7-3	NA	NA	TRBJ1-1	CASSPDRGHSGSTEAFF	TGTGCCAGCAGCCCAGATAGGGGACACTCGGGGAGCACTGAAGCTTTCTTT
TRBV2	NA	medium-sized	TRBJ2-3	CASKSQEGYTDTQYF	TGTGCCAGCAAAAGTCAAGAGGGTTACACAGATACGCAGTATTTT
TRBV28	TRBD1	NA	TRBJ1-4	CASSSKQGLVEKLFF	TGTGCCAGCAGTTCCAAACAGGGGTTGGTTGAAAAACTGTTTTTT
TRBV11-1	NA	few	TRBJ1-2	CASSLARGDGYTF	TGTGCCAGCAGCTTAGCCCGGGGGGATGGCTACACCTTC
TRBV24-1	TRBD2	NA	TRBJ2-3	CATSFGGGAVDTQYF	TGTGCCACCAGTTTTGGCGGGGGGGCTGTAGATACGCAGTATTTT
TRBV2	NA	NA	TRBJ2-2	CASSPVNSGTGELFF	TGTGCCAGCAGTCCTGTGAATTCGGGGACCGGGGAGCTGTTTTTT
TRBV20-1	NA	NA	TRBJ2-1	CSARDFRGRLHEQFF	TGCAGTGCTAGAGATTTCCGGGGGCGCCTCCATGAGCAGTTCTTC
TRBV6-4	TRBD1	few	TRBJ1-2	CASSSGTGLHGYTF	TGTGCCAGCAGTTCCGGGACAGGGTTACATGGCTACACCTTC
TRBV6-1	NA	NA	TRBJ1-1	CASSHNTEAFF	TGTGCCAGCAGTCACAACACTGAAGCTTTCTTT
TRBV15	NA	NA	TRBJ2-2	CATSRGNTGELFF	TGTGCCACCAGCAGAGGAAACACCGGGGAGCTGTTTTTT
TRBV6-2/TRBV6-3	TRBD2	once	TRBJ2-5	CASTRGGAQETQYF	TGTGCCAGCACCCGCGGGGGGGCCCAAGAGACCCAGTACTTC
TRBV7-2	TRBD1	NA	TRBJ2-7	CASSRTRTGIYEQYF	TGTGCCAGCAGCCGAACGAGGACAGGGATTTACGAGCAGTACTTC
TRBV19	NA	NA	TRBJ2-3	CASSVDRSHTDTQYF	TGTGCCAGTAGTGTTGACAGGAGTCACACAGATACGCAGTATTTT
TRBV6-1	TRBD2	NA	TRBJ2-7	CASSEMAGDPYEQYF	TGTGCCAGCAGTGAAATGGCGGGGGATCCCTACGAGCAGTACTTC
TRBV7-9	NA	few	TRBJ1-5	CASSLGSRENQPQHF	TGTGCCAGCAGCTTAGGGTCTCGGGAGAATCAGCCCCAGCATTTT
TRBV20-1	NA	few	TRBJ1-6	CSANSAYNSPLHF	TGCAGTGCGAACAGTGCCTATAATTCACCCCTCCACTTT
TRBV7-2	NA	few	TRBJ2-5	CASSFVGTQYF	TGTGCCAGCAGCTTCGTGGGGACCCAGTACTTC
TRBV28	NA	NA	TRBJ2-6	CASSYTTGSGANVLTF	TGTGCCAGCAGTTACACCACAGGGTCAGGGGCCAACGTCCTGACTTTC
TRBV2	TRBD2	NA	TRBJ2-2	CASHPSGANTGELFF	TGTGCCAGCCACCCTAGCGGCGCGAACACCGGGGAGCTGTTTTTT
TRBV9	NA	once	TRBJ1-1	CAGEGTEAFF	TGTGCCGGAGAGGGGACTGAAGCTTTCTTT
TRBV7-2	NA	few	TRBJ2-1	CASTRGSSYNEQFF	TGTGCCAGCACCCGGGGGAGCTCCTACAATGAGCAGTTCTTC
TRBV7-2	TRBD2	few	TRBJ2-7	CASSSAGVSEQYF	TGTGCCAGCAGCTCCGCGGGGGTCTCAGAGCAGTACTTC
TRBV2	TRBD1	large	TRBJ2-2	CASSRTGENTGELFF	TGTGCCAGCAGCCGGACAGGGGAGAACACCGGGGAGCTGTTTTTT
TRBV20-1	NA	few	TRBJ2-5	CSARANRDDQETQYF	TGCAGTGCTAGGGCGAACAGGGACGACCAAGAGACCCAGTACTTC
TRBV4-2	TRBD1	NA	TRBJ1-5	CASSQDEGGSGNQPQHF	TGTGCCAGCAGCCAAGACGAAGGGGGCTCGGGCAATCAGCCCCAGCATTTT
TRBV11-1	TRBD1	NA	TRBJ2-3	CASSSWDRKNTDTQYF	TGTGCCAGCAGCTCCTGGGACAGAAAAAACACAGATACGCAGTATTTT
TRBV20-1	NA	NA	TRBJ2-7	CSARDPGMNAYEQYF	TGCAGTGCTAGAGATCCGGGAATGAACGCCTACGAGCAGTACTTC
TRBV20-1	NA	few	TRBJ2-4	CSARDARSSGIQYF	TGCAGTGCTAGAGATGCGAGGTCTAGTGGCATTCAGTACTTC
TRBV20-1	TRBD1	few	TRBJ1-5	CSASRDRGYWTQHF	TGCAGTGCTAGTCGGGACAGGGGATATTGGACCCAGCATTTT
TRBV20-1	NA	few	TRBJ2-4	CSAGELVLAKNIQYF	TGCAGTGCGGGAGAGCTGGTACTAGCCAAAAACATTCAGTACTTC
TRBV6-1	TRBD2	NA	TRBJ2-1	CASMPMGTSTGNEQFF	TGTGCCAGCATGCCGATGGGGACTAGTACCGGCAATGAGCAGTTCTTC
TRBV24-1	NA	NA	TRBJ2-7	CATSYSGTSKQYF	TGTGCCACCAGTTACTCCGGGACATCCAAACAGTACTTC
TRBV29-1	TRBD2	NA	TRBJ2-2	CSVGGTSGSNTGELFF	TGCAGCGTTGGGGGGACTAGCGGAAGTAACACCGGGGAGCTGTTTTTT
TRBV11-2	NA	once	TRBJ1-2	CASSSSLRNGYTF	TGTGCCAGCAGCTCAAGTTTGAGGAATGGCTACACCTTC
TRBV3-1	NA	NA	TRBJ1-5	CASSQGVGVNQPQHF	TGTGCCAGCAGCCAAGGTGTAGGGGTCAATCAGCCCCAGCATTTT
TRBV6-1	TRBD1	few	TRBJ2-3	CASTRTGDTQYF	TGTGCCAGCACCCGAACAGGGGACACGCAGTATTTT
TRBV27	TRBD1	NA	TRBJ2-1	CASSKFGQGRNEQFF	TGTGCCAGCAGTAAGTTTGGACAGGGTAGGAATGAGCAGTTCTTC
TRBV20-1	NA	few	TRBJ2-2	CSARKGRLSAGELFF	TGCAGTGCTAGGAAGGGCAGGTTGTCAGCCGGGGAGCTGTTTTTT
TRBV6-2/TRBV6-3	TRBD2	few	TRBJ2-3	CASSRRRTSGSELSDTQYF	TGTGCCAGCAGTAGGCGGAGGACTAGCGGGAGTGAGTTATCAGATACGCAGTATTTT
TRBV5-1	NA	medium-sized	TRBJ2-5	CASSLMTPSETQYF	TGCGCCAGCAGCTTGATGACACCTTCGGAGACCCAGTACTTC
TRBV18	NA	NA	TRBJ2-7	CASSRDTGWAYEQYF	TGTGCCAGCTCACGAGACACAGGGTGGGCCTACGAGCAGTACTTC
TRBV19	TRBD1	NA	TRBJ1-6	CASSHRDRGGGNSPLHF	TGTGCCAGTAGTCACCGGGACAGGGGTGGGGGTAATTCACCCCTCCACTTT
TRBV11-2	TRBD2	few	TRBJ2-1	CASSLRGGRHEQFF	TGTGCCAGCAGCTTACGGGGGGGCCGCCATGAGCAGTTCTTC
TRBV19	NA	NA	TRBJ2-7	CASSIARVGEQYF	TGTGCCAGTAGTATCGCCAGGGTAGGGGAGCAGTACTTC
TRBV6-2/TRBV6-3	NA	NA	TRBJ1-5	CASSYFVGASQPQHF	TGTGCCAGCAGTTACTTTGTGGGGGCTAGTCAGCCCCAGCATTTT
TRBV19	NA	NA	TRBJ1-6	CAITRQDSYNSPLHF	TGTGCCATTACCCGGCAGGACTCCTATAATTCACCCCTCCACTTT
TRBV11-2	NA	few	TRBJ2-2	CASSLLTGDTGELFF	TGTGCCAGCAGCTTGCTGACAGGAGACACCGGGGAGCTGTTTTTT
TRBV6-1	NA	few	TRBJ2-3	CASRTLTDTQYF	TGTGCCAGCAGGACCTTGACGGATACGCAGTATTTT